This T cell receptor (beta chain) was sequenced during a study of response to subunit inactivated influenza vaccine. TCRdb independently ran MiXCR on the RT-PCR reads; one entry per CDR3 protein. This table has roughly 500,000 distinct CDR3 sequences, approximately 15% appearing once. The table lists this clonotype with a count of one. V lost 3 bases, J lost 3 bases, and 2 bases stayed unmatched. The CDR3 spans 12 residues. Germline CDR1 DFQATT, CDR2 SNEGSKA (reference sequence). This specimen was CD4+ T cells sorted from PBMCs, taken less than 30 months after vaccination. V usage is TRBV20-1 and J usage is TRBJ2-7, with TRBD1 matching over 7 bases. The source is a man aged 45-69 years who received an inactivated influenza vaccine. The CDR3 loop reads CSARGTVYEQYF. In nucleotides, the CDR3 is TGCAGTGCTAGGGGGACAGTCTACGAGCAGTACTTC.